One sample yielded the 9 T cell receptor beta chains listed below, sequenced in a study of blood T cell repertoires in COVID-19. Some clones are missing from TCRdb's copy, which holds only in-frame ones; the method was immunoSEQ multiplex PCR. The sample shows 150,000 or so clones, roughly 70% of them seen only once. Sequenced material: peripheral blood. The receptors here all came from a woman older than 75 with acute or convalescent COVID-19.

This clone has only a few counts. V gene TRBV5-1 combines with J gene TRBJ1-2; D might be TRBD1 (6 bases). CDR1 and CDR2 from the germline V gene are SGHRS and YFSETQ. V was shortened by 2 bases and J by 5 bases, with 10 bases between the two germline ends. The CDR3 runs to 13 residues. The CDR3 bases are TGCGCCAGCAGCTTCCAAGGGGGATATGGCTACACCTTC. This sequence encodes CASSFQGGYGYTF.

This clone was counted a single time. This sequence joins TRBV6-5 and TRBJ1-6; 7 bases fit TRBD1. V lost 5 bases to trimming and J lost 10 bases; unmatched junction nucleotides: 5. The CDR3 runs 13 residues. Germline loops: CDR1 MNHEY, CDR2 SVGAGI. CDR3 in DNA: TGTGCCAGCAGTCGACAGGGACGATCACCCCTCCACTTT. Amino acid sequence: CASSRQGRSPLHF.

The rearrangement links TRBV11-3 to TRBJ2-7, with TRBD2 identical over 7 bases. Losses at the gene ends were 5 bases for V and 4 bases for J; bases not matched to a gene: 20. Per the germline V gene, CDR1 is SGHNT and CDR2 is YENEEA. This CDR3 spans 18 amino acids. The CDR3 sequence is CASSRTPQSWTRRYEQYF. DNA for the CDR3: TGTGCCAGCAGCCGAACTCCCCAATCCTGGACTAGAAGGTACGAGCAGTACTTC.

This chain joins TRBV6-5 and TRBJ2-1; D not resolved. The CDR3 is 14 amino acids. Germline V lookup: CDR1 MNHEY, CDR2 SVGAGI. V gave up 0 bases and J gave up 4 bases, with 7 bases separating them. The DNA of the CDR3 is TGTGCCAGCAGTTACTCTGCTAGATACAATGAGCAGTTCTTC. Translation: CASSYSARYNEQFF.

The J gene is TRBJ1-1, the V gene TRBV28; D remains unclear. CDR1 is MDHEN, CDR2 SYDVKM, per germline. The V and J ends lost 1 base and 8 bases respectively, with 5 bases between them. This CDR3 is built from 11 residues. In nucleotides, the CDR3 is TGTGCCAGCAGTTTATTGCAGGAAGCTTTCTTT. It yields the protein CASSLLQEAFF.

This clone has only a few counts. The chain combines TRBV7-2 with TRBJ1-1; no definite D call. The CDR3 covers 14 residues. The germline V and J ends were trimmed by 5 bases and 4 bases, with 14 bases remaining between them. Germline assignment: CDR1 SGHTA and CDR2 FQGNSA. The CDR3 reads CASSPPGFFTEAFF. CDR3 bases: TGTGCCAGCAGCCCCCCGGGTTTCTTCACTGAAGCTTTCTTT.

The rearrangement links TRBV12-5 to TRBJ1-1; D not certain. This CDR3 has 13 amino acids. The V and J ends lost 2 bases and 5 bases respectively, with 9 bases between them. Germline lookup yields CDR1 LGHNT and CDR2 FRNRAP. CDR3: CASGLSTGTEAFF. Here the CDR3 DNA reads TGTGCTAGTGGTTTGTCAACGGGGACTGAAGCTTTCTTT.

The J gene is TRBJ1-2, the V gene TRBV3-1 (or the pseudogene TRBV3-2); no definite D call. CDR1 LGHDT and CDR2 YNNKEL come from the germline V gene (reference sequence). V was pared by 3 bases and J by 4 bases, with 9 bases between. CDR3 length: 13 residues. DNA for the CDR3: TGTGCCAGCAGCCAGGGGAGCGGCTATGGCTACACCTTC. Its protein is CASSQGSGYGYTF.

This chain joins TRBV6-1 and TRBJ1-5; 8 positions match TRBD1. J lost 2 bases, V lost 4 bases, and 4 bases had no gene match. This CDR3 spans 15 amino acids. Germline CDR1 is MNHNS and CDR2 is SASEGT. CDR3 nucleotide sequence: TGTGCCAGCAGTGGCCGGGACAGGCGCAATCAGCCCCAGCATTTT. Protein product: CASSGRDRRNQPQHF.